This T cell receptor (beta chain) was sequenced in a study of blood T cell repertoires in COVID-19. About the research overall: COVID-19 samples, acute and convalescent, were from the United States, Italy and Spain. From T cells, B-cell-depleted T cells, or PBMCs came the material, which was cDNA or gDNA.

In the study's own analysis: It was from reference gene primer amplification that nucleated cell counts were estimated. The data were produced by immunoSEQ multiplex PCR, yet TCRdb's version contains in-frame clones alone and is incomplete. D and trimming were read from the DNA, whereas the V and J calls and clone size are those reported in that table. This table holds about 440,000 clones, 87% found once. This CDR3 is 16 amino acids long. In germline, CDR1 is WSHSY, CDR2 SAAADI. V was clipped by 3 bases and J by 3 bases; unmatched bases: 4. Assignment of participants to cohorts was predicated upon participant-reported clinical history.

The clonotype comes from a woman aged 18-29 years with acute COVID-19. The rearrangement uses TRBV10-2 and TRBJ2-2; TRBD1 agrees at 10 bases. Input material: PBMCs or T cells enriched from blood (not recorded which). The CDR3 sequence is CASSDRDRGYTGELFF. The CDR3 coding sequence is TGCGCCAGCAGTGACCGGGACAGGGGTTACACCGGGGAGCTGTTTTTT.